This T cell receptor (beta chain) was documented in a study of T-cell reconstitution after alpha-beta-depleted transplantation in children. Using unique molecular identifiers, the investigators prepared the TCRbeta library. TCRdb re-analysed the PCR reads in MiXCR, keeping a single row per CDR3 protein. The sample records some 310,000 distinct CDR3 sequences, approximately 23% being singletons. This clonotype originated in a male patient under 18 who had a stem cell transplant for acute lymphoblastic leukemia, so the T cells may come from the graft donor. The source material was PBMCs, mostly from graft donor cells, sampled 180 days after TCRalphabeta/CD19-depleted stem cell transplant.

The CDR3 loop is CASSSLTGVFQETQYF. CDR3 sequence (DNA): TGTGCCAGCAGTTCCTTGACAGGGGTCTTCCAAGAGACCCAGTACTTC. The chain couples TRBV6-5 to TRBJ2-5; TRBD1 agrees at 8 bases. There are 16 residues in the CDR3. With V trimmed by 4 bases and J by 1 base, 8 bases remained unmatched. Germline V CDR1 and CDR2: MNHEY, SVGAGI.